The 14 T cell receptor beta chains given below trace back to one sample, sequenced in a study of Ad26.COV2.S vaccination and SARS-CoV-2 variants. This sample's treatment: around 19 received Ad26.COV2.S at low or high dose, single or two shots; five or six received placebo; per-sample allocation not given. Vaccine and placebo recipients were sampled on day 63 after the first injection. The data were produced by immunoSEQ multiplex PCR, yet TCRdb's version contains in-frame clones alone and is incomplete. This table holds over 250,000 clones, about 87% found once. The sequenced sample was peripheral blood, obtained in a trial of Ad26.COV2.S vaccine versus placebo. These receptors were obtained from a person aged 18-65 years who received the Ad26.COV2.S COVID-19 vaccine or a placebo.

The genes are TRBV4-2 and TRBJ1-1; 7 bases line up with TRBD1. Trimming removed 4 bases from V and 2 bases from J; junction bases left unmatched: 10. Germline V gives CDR1 LGHNA, CDR2 YNFKEQ. CDR3 size: 16 residues. This chain's CDR3 is CASSPYRGSLNTEAFF. The DNA of the CDR3 is TGTGCCAGCAGCCCCTACAGGGGTTCTTTAAACACTGAAGCTTTCTTT.

The chain carries TRBV2 and TRBJ1-2, with D tentatively TRBD1 (6 bases). The germline V and J ends were trimmed by 10 bases and 0 bases, with 12 bases remaining between them. Germline V lookup: CDR1 SNHLY, CDR2 FYNNEI. This CDR3 region has 13 residues. CDR3 residues: CAIDRIANYGYTF. Written as DNA, the CDR3 is TGTGCCATAGACAGGATTGCTAACTATGGCTACACCTTC.

The rearrangement links TRBV5-5 to TRBJ1-2; TRBD1 matches at 9 bases. There are 15 residues in the CDR3. Per the germline V gene, CDR1 is SGHKS and CDR2 is YYEKEE (reference sequence). With 5 bases clipped from V and 5 bases from J, the junction kept 10 bases outside the gene matches. The DNA of the CDR3 is TGTGCCAGCAGGACCGGGACAGGGAAGATTTATGGCTACACCTTC. Translated: CASRTGTGKIYGYTF.

This rearrangement joins TRBV5-1 to TRBJ1-2; 7 nucleotides line up with TRBD1. Germline V lookup: CDR1 SGHRS, CDR2 YFSETQ. The CDR3 loop spans 14 amino acids. Unmatched junction bases numbered 6, after V lost 5 bases and J lost 2 bases. The CDR3 DNA reads as TGCGCCAGCAGTCCAGGGGGGATGAACTATGGCTACACCTTC. Encoded protein: CASSPGGMNYGYTF.

CDR3 nucleotides: TGTGCCAGCGGCGGGACAGGGAATCAGCCCCAGCATTTT. It encodes CASGGTGNQPQHF. The chain has TRBV2 and TRBJ1-5, with TRBD1 matching 9 bases. Germline loops: CDR1 SNHLY, CDR2 FYNNEI. The CDR3 is made up of 13 amino acids. V shed 8 bases and J 4 bases; nucleotides not matched to a gene: 3.

The chain's CDR3 is CASSLTDRVAEQYF. CDR3 DNA sequence: TGTGCCAGCAGTTTAACCGACAGGGTTGCCGAGCAGTACTTC. V usage is TRBV27 and J usage is TRBJ2-7; 7 positions agree with TRBD1. The CDR3 runs to 14 residues. V lost 2 bases, J lost 6 bases, and 7 bases stayed unmatched. Germline values: CDR1 MNHEY, CDR2 SMNVEV (reference sequence).

The CDR3 loop reads CASSFSPSDSYEQYF. The CDR3 coding sequence is TGTGCCAGCAGCTTTTCCCCTAGCGACTCCTACGAGCAGTACTTC. The chain couples TRBV5-6 to TRBJ2-7, with a tentative D call TRBD2 (6 bases). The V end was cut by 2 bases, the J end by 0 bases, with 12 bases between. The CDR3 spans 15 residues. Germline CDR1 and CDR2: SGHDT and YYEEEE.

This clone was seen a handful of times. The junction departs from the called germline gene at one end, perhaps through a read error. V gene TRBV7-7 combines with J gene TRBJ2-2; the D gene is possibly TRBD1 (6 bases). The germline CDR1 and CDR2 sequences are SSHAT and FNYEAQ (reference sequence). CDR3 length: 15 amino acids. In DNA, the CDR3 is TGTGCTAGCAGCCCCCAACAGGGAAACACCGGGGAGCTGTTTTTT. Translated, it gives CASSPQQGNTGELFF.

This chain uses TRBV9 with TRBJ1-6, with D perhaps TRBD1 (6 bases). Trimming took off 0 bases at V and 14 bases at J, with 15 bases between the two ends. The CDR3 length is 14 residues. Germline V gives CDR1 SGDLS, CDR2 YYNGEE. DNA of the CDR3: TGTGCCAGCAGCGTAGGGACAGCCCTTGCGACCCTCCACTTT. It is translated as CASSVGTALATLHF.

The chain links TRBV2 to TRBJ1-5, with D possibly TRBD1 on 5 matching bases. Germline-derived CDR1 and CDR2 are SNHLY and FYNNEI. The CDR3 contains 14 residues. Between the trimmed V and J ends, which lost 7 bases and 5 bases, there was a span of 15 bases. CDR3 nucleotides: TGTGCCAGCACCGGGACGGCCGAATATCAGCCCCAGCATTTT. Translated, it gives CASTGTAEYQPQHF. Using reference TRBV2 and TRBJ1-5 for the parts outside the CDR3, the full variable domain is EPEVTQTPSHQVTQMGQEVILRCVPISNHLYFYWYRQILGQKVEFLVSFYNNEISEKSEIFDDQFSVERPDGSNFTLKIRSTKLEDSAMYFCASTGTAEYQPQHFGDGTRLSIL.

The gene calls are TRBV15 and TRBJ2-7; D is unresolved. The CDR3 length is 15 residues. The V end was cut by 0 bases, the J end by 2 bases, with 11 bases between. From germline, CDR1 is LNHNV and CDR2 YYDKDF (reference sequence). The CDR3 sequence: CATSRETNGPYEQYF. The CDR3 DNA sequence: TGTGCCACCAGCAGAGAGACGAACGGACCCTACGAGCAGTACTTC.

This chain links TRBV30 with TRBJ1-6; maybe TRBD1 (6 bases). V was cut by 7 bases and J by 7 bases, with 14 bases left in between. The CDR3 length is 13 residues. Germline V gene lookup returns CDR1 GTSNPN and CDR2 SVGIG (reference sequence). The CDR3 region is CAFNREINSPLHF. Here the CDR3 DNA reads TGTGCCTTCAACAGGGAAATAAATTCACCCCTCCACTTT.

This clone was seen more than once but under ten times. V gene TRBV11-1 combines with J gene TRBJ2-7; either TRBD1 or TRBD2 may supply D (6 bases each). Germline V gives CDR1 SGHAT, CDR2 FQDESV (reference sequence). CDR3 length: 14 amino acids. V lost 5 bases and J lost 6, with 17 bases in between. CDR3 in amino acids: CASSPIRGPGEQYF. In nucleotides, the CDR3 is TGTGCCAGCAGCCCTATCCGGGGGCCGGGCGAGCAGTACTTC.

The gene calls are TRBV30 and TRBJ2-5; possibly TRBD1 or TRBD2 for D (5 bases each). This CDR3 is built from 13 residues. Germline V CDR1 and CDR2: GTSNPN, SVGIG (reference sequence). The ends were cut back, 2 bases at V and 5 bases at J, with 12 bases in the middle. This CDR3 is CAWSSGTRETQYF. In nucleotides, the CDR3 is TGTGCCTGGAGTTCCGGGACGAGGGAGACCCAGTACTTC.